These 4 T cell receptor beta chains came from one sample sequenced in a study of blood T cell repertoires in COVID-19. TCRdb's table, derived via immunoSEQ multiplex PCR, lists solely in-frame clones and lacks some. The sample lists roughly 300,000 clones; roughly 90% were seen once. The specimen was PBMCs or T cells enriched from blood (not recorded which). These receptors all come from a woman aged 30 to 39 who had recovered from COVID-19.

The V gene is TRBV5-6, the J gene TRBJ2-1; D is unclear. The CDR3 consists of 12 residues. CDR1 and CDR2 from the germline V gene are SGHDT and YYEEEE. V gave up 4 bases and J gave up 5 bases, with 7 bases separating them. DNA of the CDR3: TGTGCCAGCAGCCAACATAACAATGAGCAGTTCTTC. Protein: CASSQHNNEQFF. Combining the CDR3 with reference TRBV5-6 and TRBJ2-1 gives the whole variable domain DAGVTQSPTHLIKTRGQQVTLRCSPKSGHDTVSWYQQALGQGPQFIFQYYEEEERQRGNFPDRFSGHQFPNYSSELNVNALLLGDSALYLCASSQHNNEQFFGPGTRLTVL.

As for this clone: Distinct nucleotide sequences in the sample also encode this CDR3. The chain uses TRBV27 and TRBJ2-2, with TRBD2 as a possible D gene (5 bases). CDR3 size: 12 residues. CDR1 is MNHEY, CDR2 SMNVEV, per germline (reference sequence). Trimming pared 2 bases from V and 7 bases from J, leaving 5 bases between. CDR3: CASSLGGGELFF. The CDR3 DNA sequence: TGTGCCAGCAGTTTAGGAGGCGGGGAGCTGTTTTTT.

The chain employs TRBV2 and TRBJ2-7; D gene ambiguous. Germline lookup yields CDR1 SNHLY and CDR2 FYNNEI. Trimming took 2 bases from V and 3 from J, leaving 11 bases between them. The CDR3 contains 14 residues. CDR3 bases: TGTGCCAGCAGTGAAAACTACGCTGGCTACGAGCAGTACTTC. It codes for CASSENYAGYEQYF.

V is TRBV6-2 or TRBV6-3 and J is TRBJ2-7; TRBD2 matches at 10 bases. This CDR3 comprises 15 residues. Germline V gene lookup returns CDR1 MNHEY and CDR2 SVGEGT. The V and J ends lost 7 bases and 3 bases, in that order; junction bases with no gene match: 9. The DNA for the CDR3 is TGTGCCAGCACCCCAGGGGGACTAGCGCTCTACGAGCAGTACTTC. Its protein product is CASTPGGLALYEQYF.